Following are 14 T cell receptor beta chains from one sample sequenced in a study of cytomegalovirus exposure and HLA in healthy donors. The PCR had 60 Vbeta and 13 Jbeta primers. The repertoire was sequenced with immunoSEQ multiplex PCR; TCRdb's copy has only in-frame clones and lacks some. The sample records approximately 270,000 clones, over 70% being singletons. Sequenced input: PBMCs. The receptors here all came from a girl aged 2-10 years in good health and CMV-seronegative.

This chain uses TRBV7-8 with TRBJ2-7; D may be TRBD2 (6 bases). The germline CDR1 and CDR2 sequences are SGHVS and FQNEAQ. This CDR3 is built from 17 residues. V was shortened by 2 bases and J by 1 base, with 18 bases between the two germline ends. The CDR3 spells CASSLFSGVAASYEQYF. The DNA of the CDR3 is TGTGCCAGCAGCTTATTTTCGGGTGTAGCGGCTTCCTACGAGCAGTACTTC.

The chain uses TRBV7-3 and TRBJ2-2; the D gene is possibly TRBD2 (6 bases). Germline CDR1 and CDR2: SGHTA and FQGTGA. CDR3 length: 15 residues. Trimming shortened V by 4 bases and J by 5 bases, and 14 bases separated the two germline ends. CDR3 protein: CASSYGTHKTGELFF. CDR3 nucleotides: TGTGCCAGCAGCTACGGGACTCATAAAACCGGGGAGCTGTTTTTT.

The chain uses TRBV29-1 and TRBJ2-1; D perhaps matches TRBD1 (5 bases). Trimming left V 4 bases short and J 3 bases short, with 10 bases between. The CDR3 contains 13 residues. The V gene's germline CDR1 is SQVTM and CDR2 ANQGSEA. This chain's CDR3 is CSVAQGDYNEQFF. The DNA of the CDR3 is TGCAGCGTTGCCCAAGGGGACTACAATGAGCAGTTCTTC.

The V and J genes are TRBV29-1 and TRBJ2-2; tentative D call: TRBD2 (5 bases). Per germline, CDR1 SQVTM and CDR2 ANQGSEA. The germline V and J ends were trimmed by 2 bases and 4 bases, with 8 bases remaining between them. The CDR3 loop spans 13 amino acids. Here the CDR3 reads CSVELGVTGELFF. The CDR3 coding sequence is TGCAGCGTTGAATTGGGAGTCACCGGGGAGCTGTTTTTT.

This chain links TRBV5-1 with TRBJ2-7, with TRBD2 as a possible D gene (6 bases). Germline CDR1 reads SGHRS; CDR2 reads YFSETQ. The ends were cut back, 0 bases at V and 8 bases at J, with 24 bases in the middle. The CDR3 loop spans 17 amino acids. CDR3 amino acids: CASSLGASARTTRKQYF. In DNA, the CDR3 is TGCGCCAGCAGCTTGGGGGCTAGCGCGAGGACTACGAGGAAGCAGTACTTC.

V is TRBV6-1 and J is TRBJ2-4; 12 nucleotides align to TRBD2. The CDR3 consists of 18 residues. The junction had 16 bases not matched to a gene; V was cut back by 4 bases and J by 9 bases. Germline CDR1 is MNHNS and CDR2 is SASEGT. The CDR3 DNA sequence: TGTGCCAGCAGTGTATCCTCCCTAGCGGGAGGGCTCTGGAGCATTCAGTACTTC. This gives the protein CASSVSSLAGGLWSIQYF.

About this clone: This same CDR3 is encoded by further DNA sequences in the sample. This rearrangement joins TRBV28 to TRBJ2-1; no definite D call. Trimming took 5 bases from V and 4 from J, leaving 3 bases between them. Germline CDR1 is MDHEN and CDR2 is SYDVKM. The CDR3 length is 11 residues. CDR3 DNA: TGTGCCAGCAGTCTTTACAATGAGCAGTTCTTC. Translation: CASSLYNEQFF.

This chain uses TRBV9 with TRBJ1-4; D unclear. The germline V gene has CDR1 SGDLS and CDR2 YYNGEE. V lost 4 bases to trimming and J lost 5 bases, with 15 bases between them. The CDR3 runs 15 residues. In nucleotides, the CDR3 is TGTGCCAGCAGCTTCGCGGACGGGAGAAATGAAAAACTGTTTTTT. It yields the protein CASSFADGRNEKLFF.

This rearrangement joins TRBV7-2 to TRBJ2-1; 9 bases line up with TRBD2. The V segment lost 0 bases and the J segment 4 bases; nucleotides outside the gene matches: 4. Germline CDR1 and CDR2: SGHTA and FQGNSA. The CDR3 loop spans 16 amino acids. The CDR3 region has the DNA TGTGCCAGCAGCTTAGCGATTAGCGGGGGATACAATGAGCAGTTCTTC. Translated: CASSLAISGGYNEQFF.

This clone was counted only a few times. The chain has TRBV29-1 and TRBJ1-1; tentatively, D is TRBD1 (5 bases). The V end lost 6 bases, the J end lost 0 bases, and 8 bases lay between the germline ends. Per germline, CDR1 SQVTM and CDR2 ANQGSEA. The CDR3 totals 12 residues. The CDR3: CSVRGMNTEAFF. The CDR3 region has the DNA TGCAGCGTAAGGGGAATGAACACTGAAGCTTTCTTT.

The rearrangement joins TRBV25-1 to TRBJ2-7; D gene ambiguous. V shed 3 bases and J shed 2 bases, with 5 bases lying between them. CDR3 length equals 12 residues. Germline-derived CDR1 and CDR2 are MGHDK and SYGVNS. The CDR3 DNA reads TGTGCCAGCAGTGACCGGGCCTACGAGCAGTACTTC. Amino acids: CASSDRAYEQYF.

This rearrangement joins TRBV5-1 to TRBJ2-3; 9 nucleotides match TRBD1. Germline CDR1 SGHRS, CDR2 YFSETQ. With 0 bases clipped from V and 6 bases from J, the junction kept 2 bases outside the gene matches. The CDR3 runs to 14 residues. CDR3 amino acids: CASSLGGQGDTQYF. CDR3 coding DNA: TGCGCCAGCAGCTTGGGGGGACAGGGCGATACGCAGTATTTT.

For the CDR3, the DNA is TGCGCCAGCGCACCCGGGACAGGGAACTACGAGCAGTACTTC. Protein: CASAPGTGNYEQYF. The rearrangement uses TRBV5-1 and TRBJ2-7, with 9 bases identical to TRBD1. Germline V gene lookup returns CDR1 SGHRS and CDR2 YFSETQ. J was trimmed by 3 bases and V by 7 bases; bases with no gene match: 8. This CDR3 region has 14 residues.

The chain combines TRBV7-8 with TRBJ2-1, with 7 bases aligning to TRBD2. J lost 6 bases, V lost 5 bases, and 13 bases had no gene match. The V gene's germline CDR1 is SGHVS and CDR2 FQNEAQ. This CDR3 has 16 amino acids. Here the CDR3 DNA reads TGTGCCAGCAGCCCTACCTCGGCGGGAGATGGCAATGAGCAGTTCTTC. The encoded protein is CASSPTSAGDGNEQFF.